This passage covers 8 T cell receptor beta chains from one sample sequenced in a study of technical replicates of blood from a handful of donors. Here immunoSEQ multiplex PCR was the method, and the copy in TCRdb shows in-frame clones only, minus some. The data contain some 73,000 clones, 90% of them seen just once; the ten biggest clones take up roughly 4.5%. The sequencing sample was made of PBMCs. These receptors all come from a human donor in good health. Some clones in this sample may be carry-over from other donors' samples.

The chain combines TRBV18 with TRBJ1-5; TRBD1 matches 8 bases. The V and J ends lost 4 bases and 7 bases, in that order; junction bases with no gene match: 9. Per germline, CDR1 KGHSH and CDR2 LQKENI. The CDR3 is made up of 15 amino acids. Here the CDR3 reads CASSRSDRVGQPQHF. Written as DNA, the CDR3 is TGTGCCAGCTCACGATCGGACAGGGTTGGGCAGCCCCAGCATTTT.

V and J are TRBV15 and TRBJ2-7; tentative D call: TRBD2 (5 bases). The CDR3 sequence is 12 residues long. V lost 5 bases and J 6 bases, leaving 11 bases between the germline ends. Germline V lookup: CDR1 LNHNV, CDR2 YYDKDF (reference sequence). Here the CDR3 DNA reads TGTGCCACCAGCTCCCGGGAAGGCGAGCAGTACTTC. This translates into CATSSREGEQYF.

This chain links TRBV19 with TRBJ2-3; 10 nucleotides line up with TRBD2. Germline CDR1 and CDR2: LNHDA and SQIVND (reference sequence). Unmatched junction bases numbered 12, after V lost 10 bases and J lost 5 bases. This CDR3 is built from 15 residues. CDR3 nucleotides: TGTGCCACCCGGGGGAGCGGGGGGGCCGTAGATACGCAGTATTTT. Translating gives CATRGSGGAVDTQYF.

In DNA, the CDR3 is TGTGCCAGCAGTGATCAGGGGGCTGGGCAGCCCCAGCATTTT. Translation gives CASSDQGAGQPQHF. The gene calls are TRBV6-1 and TRBJ1-5, with 8 bases identical to TRBD1. The trim removed 3 bases at V and 7 bases at J, leaving 5 bases unmatched. Germline CDR1 MNHNS, CDR2 SASEGT. The CDR3 covers 14 residues.

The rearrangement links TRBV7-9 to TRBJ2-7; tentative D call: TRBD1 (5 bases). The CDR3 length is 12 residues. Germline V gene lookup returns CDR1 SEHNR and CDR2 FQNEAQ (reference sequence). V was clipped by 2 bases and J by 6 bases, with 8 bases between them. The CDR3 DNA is TGTGCCAGCAGCTTATCGACAGCCGAGCAGTACTTC. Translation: CASSLSTAEQYF.

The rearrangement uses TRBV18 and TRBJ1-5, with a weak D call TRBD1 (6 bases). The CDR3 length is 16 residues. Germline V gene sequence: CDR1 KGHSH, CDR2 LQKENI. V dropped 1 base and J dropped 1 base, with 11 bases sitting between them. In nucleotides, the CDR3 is TGTGCCAGCTCACCACAGGAAGGGGGAAGCAATCAGCCCCAGCATTTT. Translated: CASSPQEGGSNQPQHF. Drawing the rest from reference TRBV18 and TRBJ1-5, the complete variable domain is NAGVMQNPRHLVRRRGQEARLRCSPMKGHSHVYWYRQLPEEGLKFMVYLQKENIIDESGMPKERFSAEFPKEGPSILRIQQVVRGDSAAYFCASSPQEGGSNQPQHFGDGTRLSIL.

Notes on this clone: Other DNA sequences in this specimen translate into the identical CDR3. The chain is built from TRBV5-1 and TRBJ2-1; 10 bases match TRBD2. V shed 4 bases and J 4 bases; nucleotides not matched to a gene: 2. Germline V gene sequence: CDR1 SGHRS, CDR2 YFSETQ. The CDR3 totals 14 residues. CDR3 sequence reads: CASSPAGGYNEQFF. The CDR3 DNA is TGCGCCAGCAGCCCAGCGGGGGGGTACAATGAGCAGTTCTTC. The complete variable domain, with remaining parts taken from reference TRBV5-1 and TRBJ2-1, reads KAGVTQTPRYLIKTRGQQVTLSCSPISGHRSVSWYQQTPGQGLQFLFEYFSETQRNKGNFPGRFSGRQFSNSRSEMNVSTLELGDSALYLCASSPAGGYNEQFFGPGTRLTVL.

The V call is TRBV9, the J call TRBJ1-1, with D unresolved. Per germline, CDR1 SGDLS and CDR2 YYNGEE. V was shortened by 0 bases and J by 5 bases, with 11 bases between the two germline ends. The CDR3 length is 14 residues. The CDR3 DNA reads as TGTGCCAGCAGCGTAGGGTCAGGCTCTACTGAAGCTTTCTTT. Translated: CASSVGSGSTEAFF.